The source of this TCR beta chain is a study of shared clonotypes between healthy human individuals. Study-wide points: What rarefaction showed was incomplete sorted-subset sequencing despite large depth.

Turning to this clone: Its antigen remains unidentified.

TCRdb keeps only in-frame clones here, not all; method: immunoSEQ multiplex PCR. The sample has fewer than 400,000 clones, approximately 79% seen once; the top ten hold under 13%. Those who donated were healthy HIV-negative adults, with no recent acute infections or vaccinations reported. Trimming cost V 3 bases and J 0 bases, with 9 bases left between them. This CDR3 is 16 amino acids long. Germline loops: CDR1 LNHDA, CDR2 SQIVND (reference sequence). Sequencing was done on a sample of memory CD4+ T cells sorted from blood. Subset indicated: CD45RA-negative fraction. This clonotype was obtained from a man aged 25-40 years in good health. The V call is TRBV19, the J call TRBJ2-6, with a possible D match to TRBD1 (6 bases). The CDR3 DNA sequence: TGTGCCAGTAGTATCGGACAGCCCTCTGGGGCCAACGTCCTGACTTTC. Its protein is CASSIGQPSGANVLTF. The complete variable domain, with remaining parts taken from reference TRBV19 and TRBJ2-6, reads DGGITQSPKYLFRKEGQNVTLSCEQNLNHDAMYWYRQDPGQGLRLIYYSQIVNDFQKGDIAEGYSVSREKKESFPLTVTSAQKNPTAFYLCASSIGQPSGANVLTFGAGSRLTVL.